One sample yielded the 29 T cell receptor beta chains listed below, sequenced in a study of blood T cell repertoires in COVID-19. Repertoires were generated with immunoSEQ multiplex PCR, while TCRdb's copy carries only in-frame clones and drops some. The sample includes about 250,000 clones, 85% to 90% of them seen just once. Sequencing used peripheral blood. These receptors all come from a woman in her 40s who had recovered from COVID-19.

The V and J genes are TRBV7-3 and TRBJ1-1; 8 nucleotides align to TRBD1. CDR3 length: 13 residues. After removal of 5 bases from V and 3 bases from J, the junction contained 2 bases not matched to a gene. Germline V CDR1 and CDR2: SGHTA, FQGTGA. In DNA, the CDR3 is TGTGCCAGCAGCCCACAGGGGGACACTGAAGCTTTCTTT. Its translation: CASSPQGDTEAFF.

The rearrangement joins TRBV6-1 to TRBJ1-2; the D gene is possibly TRBD1 (6 bases). Trimming took 3 bases from V and 4 from J, leaving 15 bases between them. CDR1 is MNHNS and CDR2 is SASEGT in the germline V gene. The CDR3 contains 15 residues. The CDR3 sequence: CASSDPGAGPYGYTF. CDR3 sequence (DNA): TGTGCCAGCAGTGACCCAGGGGCTGGACCCTATGGCTACACCTTC.

This clone occurred once. The rearrangement joins TRBV6-5 to TRBJ2-7; D ambiguous. CDR1 and CDR2 from the germline V gene are MNHEY and SVGAGI. V lost 0 bases to trimming and J lost 2 bases, with 5 bases between them. The CDR3 runs to 13 residues. CDR3 nucleotide sequence: TGTGCCAGCAGTTACTCGACAACCTACGAGCAGTACTTC. Translated, it gives CASSYSTTYEQYF.

The sample holds one count of this clone. The chain uses TRBV5-1 and TRBJ1-1; D unresolved. The CDR3 covers 15 residues. V dropped 4 bases and J dropped 0 bases, with 13 bases sitting between them. Germline V gene lookup returns CDR1 SGHRS and CDR2 YFSETQ. The CDR3 coding sequence is TGCGCCAGCAGCCCAAGGGCGGGTATGAACACTGAAGCTTTCTTT. Protein sequence: CASSPRAGMNTEAFF.

This clone was observed a single time. The chain is built from TRBV2 and TRBJ1-5, with D possibly matching TRBD1 (5 bases). The CDR3 consists of 15 residues. Per the germline V gene, CDR1 is SNHLY and CDR2 is FYNNEI. V dropped 1 base and J dropped 7 bases, with 14 bases sitting between them. This chain's CDR3 is CASSEEGGAIQPQHF. The CDR3 DNA reads TGTGCCAGCAGTGAAGAGGGAGGGGCGATACAGCCCCAGCATTTT.

In its sample, this clone was seen a few times. The V call is TRBV7-9, the J call TRBJ2-7; 7 positions match TRBD1. The CDR3 runs 15 residues. The ends lost 5 bases at V and 0 bases at J; junction bases unmatched: 7. Germline CDR1 reads SEHNR; CDR2 reads FQNEAQ (reference sequence). CDR3: CASSLRQGVSYEQYF. DNA of the CDR3: TGTGCCAGCAGCCTTAGACAGGGAGTCTCCTACGAGCAGTACTTC.

This clone has a single count. The genes are TRBV18 and TRBJ2-1; the D gene is possibly TRBD2 (6 bases). This CDR3 contains 18 residues. Germline V lookup: CDR1 KGHSH, CDR2 LQKENI. The germline V and J ends were trimmed by 3 bases and 6 bases, with 24 bases remaining between them. This CDR3 reads CASSPAGFLGGLSNEQFF. In DNA, the CDR3 is TGTGCCAGCTCACCGGCCGGTTTTTTGGGGGGTCTCAGCAATGAGCAGTTCTTC.

V is TRBV27 and J is TRBJ2-7; tentative D call: TRBD2 (5 bases). Per germline, CDR1 MNHEY and CDR2 SMNVEV (reference sequence). V dropped 0 bases and J dropped 1 base, with 16 bases sitting between them. The CDR3 has 17 residues. CDR3 protein: CASSLSLLDKGSYEQYV. The CDR3 DNA reads TGTGCCAGCAGTTTATCCCTACTAGACAAAGGGTCCTACGAGCAGTACGTC.

The chain is built from TRBV9 and TRBJ2-2; D may be TRBD1 (6 bases). V lost 3 bases, J lost 0 bases, and 9 bases lay in between. CDR3 length: 15 amino acids. Germline V CDR1 and CDR2: SGDLS, YYNGEE. CDR3 amino acids: CASSAGHTNTGELFF. As DNA, the CDR3 is TGTGCCAGCAGCGCGGGACACACGAACACCGGGGAGCTGTTTTTT. The complete variable domain, with remaining parts taken from reference TRBV9 and TRBJ2-2, reads DSGVTQTPKHLITATGQRVTLRCSPRSGDLSVYWYQQSLDQGLQFLIQYYNGEERAKGNILERFSAQQFPDLHSELNLSSLELGDSALYFCASSAGHTNTGELFFGEGSRLTVL.

The chain links TRBV28 to TRBJ2-5; 7 bases map to TRBD2. This CDR3 comprises 16 residues. Germline V gives CDR1 MDHEN, CDR2 SYDVKM. Unmatched junction bases numbered 14, after V lost 6 bases and J lost 4 bases. The CDR3 reads CASSYPILRGGETQYF. For the CDR3, the DNA is TGTGCCAGCAGCTACCCAATACTTCGCGGGGGAGAGACCCAGTACTTC. The variable domain in full, completed from reference TRBV28 and TRBJ2-5, reads DVKVTQSSRYLVKRTGEKVFLECVQDMDHENMFWYRQDPGLGLRLIYFSYDVKMKEKGDIPEGYSVSREKKERFSLILESASTNQTSMYLCASSYPILRGGETQYFGPGTRLLVL.

Turning to this clone: Other DNA sequences of this sample code for an identical CDR3. The CDR3 sequence: CASSFAASYNSPLHF. The CDR3 DNA sequence: TGTGCCAGCAGTTTTGCGGCCTCCTATAATTCACCCCTCCACTTT. V gene TRBV27 combines with J gene TRBJ1-6; D is unresolved. Trimming pared 3 bases from V and 0 bases from J, leaving 6 bases between. CDR3 length: 15 residues. The germline gives CDR1 MNHEY, CDR2 SMNVEV (reference sequence).

The rearrangement links TRBV7-8 to TRBJ2-1; D is ambiguous. CDR1 is SGHVS, CDR2 FQNEAQ, per germline. Trimming removed 4 bases at V and 11 bases at J, with 9 bases between. The CDR3 sequence is 11 residues long. CDR3 nucleotides: TGTGCCAGCAGCTCAGCCAGGCAGCAGTTCTTC. It codes for CASSSARQQFF.

This chain links TRBV12-3 or TRBV12-4 with TRBJ1-5; D is undetermined. The V end was cut by 3 bases, the J end by 7 bases, with 10 bases between. This CDR3 contains 13 residues. The CDR3 bases are TGTGCCAGCAGTTTCGCGGGAGGCCAGCCCCAGCATTTT. This translates into CASSFAGGQPQHF.

The V gene is TRBV14, the J gene TRBJ2-5; 7 bases map to TRBD2. The trim removed 1 base at V and 4 bases at J, leaving 3 bases unmatched. Germline assignment: CDR1 SGHDN and CDR2 FVKESK. The CDR3 is made up of 14 amino acids. CDR3 protein: CASSQVLAGETQYF. CDR3 DNA sequence: TGTGCCAGCAGCCAAGTTTTAGCGGGAGAGACCCAGTACTTC.

J is TRBJ2-3 and V is TRBV5-4; D is perhaps TRBD2 (5 bases). Trimming removed 1 base from V and 0 bases from J, with 12 bases in between. This CDR3 spans 16 amino acids. Germline V lookup: CDR1 SGHNT, CDR2 YYREEE (reference sequence). The CDR3 region is CASSLREYSSTDTQYF. The CDR3 nucleotides read TGTGCCAGCAGCTTGCGGGAATACTCTAGCACAGATACGCAGTATTTT.

The table lists this clone with a count of one. This chain uses TRBV10-3 with TRBJ2-1, with TRBD1 matching 10 bases. V was clipped by 0 bases and J by 4 bases; unmatched bases: 3. This CDR3 contains 16 residues. Germline CDR1 ENHRY, CDR2 SYGVKD. CDR3 bases: TGTGCCATCAGTGAGTCGGGGGGACAGGGGTACAATGAGCAGTTCTTC. Amino acids: CAISESGGQGYNEQFF.

The V gene is TRBV12-3 or TRBV12-4, the J gene TRBJ1-1, with a tentative D call TRBD1 (5 bases). Trimming left V 6 bases short and J 6 bases short, with 8 bases between. The CDR3 runs to 11 residues. CDR3 DNA: TGTGCCAGCAGGGAACAGGCTGAAGCTTTCTTT. Encoded protein: CASREQAEAFF.

V gene TRBV7-8 combines with J gene TRBJ2-3; D gene ambiguous. The CDR3 has 12 residues. The V gene lost 5 bases and the J gene lost 5 bases, with 8 bases spanning the gap. Per germline, CDR1 SGHVS and CDR2 FQNEAQ. The CDR3: CASSVSGDTQYF. CDR3 nucleotides: TGTGCCAGCAGCGTTAGTGGAGATACGCAGTATTTT.

The rearrangement links TRBV5-1 to TRBJ1-2, with 8 positions matching TRBD1. Germline V gene lookup returns CDR1 SGHRS and CDR2 YFSETQ. The CDR3 totals 13 residues. Trimming cost V 5 bases and J 7 bases; bases outside gene matches: 7. The CDR3 DNA reads as TGCGCCAGCAGTCCTGGACAGGGACGTGGCTACACCTTC. Translation: CASSPGQGRGYTF.

This clone was counted only a few times. The genes are TRBV5-1 and TRBJ2-1; 7 bases are a match to TRBD2. This CDR3 has 14 residues. The germline V gene encodes CDR1 SGHRS and CDR2 YFSETQ. J was trimmed by 4 bases and V by 5 bases; bases with no gene match: 6. This chain's CDR3 is CASRPAGRYNEQFF. CDR3 sequence (DNA): TGCGCCAGCAGGCCAGCGGGGCGGTACAATGAGCAGTTCTTC.

The chain employs TRBV23-1 and TRBJ2-4; the D gene is possibly TRBD1 (6 bases). TRBV23-1 is an ORF, with its function uncertain. Deletions cut 5 bases from V and 2 bases from J, with 16 bases between. The CDR3 loop spans 16 amino acids. This chain's CDR3 is CASSSTRRGSKNIQYF. DNA of the CDR3: TGCGCCAGCAGTTCGACCCGAAGGGGGTCCAAAAACATTCAGTACTTC.

This chain joins TRBV23-1 and TRBJ2-7, with D possibly matching TRBD2 (5 bases). TRBV23-1 is marked as an open reading frame, function uncertain. V lost 0 bases and J 4 bases, leaving 22 bases between the germline ends. The CDR3 contains 18 residues. The CDR3 spells CASSQSIPKEFGGYEQYF. CDR3 DNA sequence: TGCGCCAGCAGTCAATCGATCCCTAAAGAGTTCGGCGGGTACGAGCAGTACTTC.

This chain links TRBV14 with TRBJ2-5; 10 nucleotides align to TRBD2. Germline assignment: CDR1 SGHDN and CDR2 FVKESK. J was trimmed by 14 bases and V by 1 base; bases with no gene match: 4. The CDR3 totals 12 residues. The CDR3 sequence is CASSQASGGPYF. CDR3 DNA sequence: TGTGCCAGCAGCCAAGCTAGCGGGGGTCCCTACTTC.

V and J are TRBV30 and TRBJ1-3; D unclear. Trimming cost V 7 bases and J 0 bases, with 13 bases left between them. The CDR3 consists of 14 residues. CDR1 and CDR2 from the germline V gene are GTSNPN and SVGIG (reference sequence). In DNA, the CDR3 is TGTGCCTCCAAAGCGTTACGCTCTGGAAACACCATATATTTT. This sequence encodes CASKALRSGNTIYF. Combining the CDR3 with reference TRBV30 and TRBJ1-3 gives the whole variable domain SQTIHQWPATLVQPVGSPLSLECTVEGTSNPNLYWYRQAAGRGLQLLFYSVGIGQISSEVPQNLSASRPQDRQFILSSKKLLLSDSGFYLCASKALRSGNTIYFGEGSWLTVV.

The J gene is TRBJ1-2, the V gene TRBV30; D possibly corresponds to TRBD1 (5 bases). This CDR3 spans 12 amino acids. The germline V and J ends were trimmed by 0 bases and 8 bases, with 10 bases remaining between them. In germline, CDR1 is GTSNPN, CDR2 SVGIG (reference sequence). CDR3 residues: CAWSVRGGGYTF. The CDR3 bases are TGTGCCTGGAGTGTACGGGGGGGAGGCTACACCTTC. The whole variable domain, filled in from reference TRBV30 and TRBJ1-2, reads SQTIHQWPATLVQPVGSPLSLECTVEGTSNPNLYWYRQAAGRGLQLLFYSVGIGQISSEVPQNLSASRPQDRQFILSSKKLLLSDSGFYLCAWSVRGGGYTFGSGTRLTVV.

The chain uses TRBV12-3 or TRBV12-4 and TRBJ1-6; D is possibly TRBD1 (5 bases). Trimming took 7 bases from V and 6 from J, leaving 10 bases between them. The CDR3 length is 13 residues. The CDR3 nucleotides read TGTGCCAGCACCCCACAGGTTAATTCACCCCTCCACTTT. It encodes CASTPQVNSPLHF.

V gene TRBV5-1 combines with J gene TRBJ1-3; 9 bases are shared with TRBD1. The trim removed 4 bases at V and 3 bases at J, leaving 11 bases unmatched. This CDR3 is built from 17 residues. Germline assignment: CDR1 SGHRS and CDR2 YFSETQ. CDR3 loop: CASSVGQGWEIGNTIYF. The CDR3 region has the DNA TGCGCCAGCAGCGTGGGACAGGGTTGGGAGATTGGAAACACCATATATTTT.

This clone was observed a handful of times. The chain links TRBV5-5 to TRBJ2-3; TRBD1 agrees at 8 bases. Losses at the gene ends were 0 bases for V and 3 bases for J; bases not matched to a gene: 3. Germline loops: CDR1 SGHKS, CDR2 YYEKEE (reference sequence). The CDR3 covers 15 residues. DNA of the CDR3: TGTGCCAGCAGCTTGGAGACAGGGGTGACAGATACGCAGTATTTT. It specifies CASSLETGVTDTQYF.

The V and J genes are TRBV19 and TRBJ1-4; tentative D call: TRBD1 (5 bases). CDR1 is LNHDA and CDR2 is SQIVND in the germline V gene (reference sequence). Trimming removed 5 bases from V and 0 bases from J, with 13 bases in between. CDR3 length: 16 residues. CDR3 residues: CASSLRQIATNEKLFF. The CDR3 bases are TGTGCCAGTAGTTTACGACAGATTGCAACTAATGAAAAACTGTTTTTT. Variable domain in full (rest from reference TRBV19 and TRBJ1-4): DGGITQSPKYLFRKEGQNVTLSCEQNLNHDAMYWYRQDPGQGLRLIYYSQIVNDFQKGDIAEGYSVSREKKESFPLTVTSAQKNPTAFYLCASSLRQIATNEKLFFGSGTQLSVL.